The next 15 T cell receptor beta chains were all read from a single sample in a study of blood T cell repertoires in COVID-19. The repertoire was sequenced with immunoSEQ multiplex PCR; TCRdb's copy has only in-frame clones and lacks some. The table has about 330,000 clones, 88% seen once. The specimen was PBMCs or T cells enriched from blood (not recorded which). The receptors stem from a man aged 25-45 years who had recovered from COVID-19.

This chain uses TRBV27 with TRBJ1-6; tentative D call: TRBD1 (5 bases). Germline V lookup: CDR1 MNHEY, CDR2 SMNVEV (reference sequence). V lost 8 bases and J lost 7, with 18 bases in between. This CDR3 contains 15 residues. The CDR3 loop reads CASGGGTGGNSPLHF. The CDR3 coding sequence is TGTGCCAGCGGGGGGGGTACAGGTGGCAATTCACCCCTCCACTTT.

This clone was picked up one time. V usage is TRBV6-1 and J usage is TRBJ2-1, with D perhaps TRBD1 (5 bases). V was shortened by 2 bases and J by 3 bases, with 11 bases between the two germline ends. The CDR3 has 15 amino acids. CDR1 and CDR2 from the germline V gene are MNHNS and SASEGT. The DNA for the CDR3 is TGTGCCAGCAGTGAACAGCCAGGGAACTACAATGAGCAGTTCTTC. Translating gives CASSEQPGNYNEQFF.

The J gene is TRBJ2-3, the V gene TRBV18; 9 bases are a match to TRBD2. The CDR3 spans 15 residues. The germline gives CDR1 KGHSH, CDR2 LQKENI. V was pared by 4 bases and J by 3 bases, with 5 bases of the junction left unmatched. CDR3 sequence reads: CASSRRLAGTDTQYF. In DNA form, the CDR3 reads TGTGCCAGCTCACGACGGCTAGCGGGGACAGATACGCAGTATTTT.

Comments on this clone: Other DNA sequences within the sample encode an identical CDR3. CDR3 amino acids: CASSRGERETQYF. The DNA of the CDR3 is TGTGCCAGCAGCCGCGGGGAGCGGGAGACCCAGTACTTC. The J gene is TRBJ2-5, the V gene TRBV11-3, with D maybe TRBD2 (6 bases). V was pared by 5 bases and J by 5 bases, with 12 bases between. Germline V CDR1 and CDR2: SGHNT, YENEEA. The length of the CDR3 is 13 residues.

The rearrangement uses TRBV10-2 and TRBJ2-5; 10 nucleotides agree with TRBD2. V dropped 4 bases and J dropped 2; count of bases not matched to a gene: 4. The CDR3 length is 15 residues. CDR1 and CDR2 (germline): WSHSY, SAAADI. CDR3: CASSATSGQQETQYF. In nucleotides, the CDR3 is TGCGCCAGCAGTGCGACTAGCGGGCAACAAGAGACCCAGTACTTC.

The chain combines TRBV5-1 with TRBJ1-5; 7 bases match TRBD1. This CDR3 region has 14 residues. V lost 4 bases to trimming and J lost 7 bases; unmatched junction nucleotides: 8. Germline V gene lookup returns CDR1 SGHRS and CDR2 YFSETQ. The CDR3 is CASSLTGVNQPQHF. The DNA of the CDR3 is TGCGCCAGCAGCCTAACAGGGGTTAACCAGCCCCAGCATTTT.

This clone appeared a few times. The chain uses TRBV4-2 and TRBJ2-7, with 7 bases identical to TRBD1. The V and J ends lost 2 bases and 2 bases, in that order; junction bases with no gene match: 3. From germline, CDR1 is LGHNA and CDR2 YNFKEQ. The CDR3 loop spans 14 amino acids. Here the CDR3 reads CASSQTTGTYEQYF. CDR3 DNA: TGTGCCAGCAGCCAAACGACAGGGACCTACGAGCAGTACTTC.

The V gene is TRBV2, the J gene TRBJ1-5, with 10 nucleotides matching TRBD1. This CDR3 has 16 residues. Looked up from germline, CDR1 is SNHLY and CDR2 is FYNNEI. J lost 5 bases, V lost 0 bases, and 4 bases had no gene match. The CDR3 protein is CASSEALTGGDQPQHF. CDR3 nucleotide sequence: TGTGCCAGCAGTGAAGCCCTGACAGGGGGCGATCAGCCCCAGCATTTT.

CDR3 coding DNA: TGTGCCAGCTCACACCCAACTAGCGGGGGTGGAAGAAGCACAGATACGCAGTATTTT. Its translation: CASSHPTSGGGRSTDTQYF. The chain uses TRBV18 and TRBJ2-3; 11 bases are a match to TRBD2. Per the germline V gene, CDR1 is KGHSH and CDR2 is LQKENI. The CDR3 has 19 residues. Trimming took 4 bases from V and 0 from J; bases not matched to a gene: 12. Variable domain in full (rest from reference TRBV18 and TRBJ2-3): NAGVMQNPRHLVRRRGQEARLRCSPMKGHSHVYWYRQLPEEGLKFMVYLQKENIIDESGMPKERFSAEFPKEGPSILRIQQVVRGDSAAYFCASSHPTSGGGRSTDTQYFGPGTRLTVL.

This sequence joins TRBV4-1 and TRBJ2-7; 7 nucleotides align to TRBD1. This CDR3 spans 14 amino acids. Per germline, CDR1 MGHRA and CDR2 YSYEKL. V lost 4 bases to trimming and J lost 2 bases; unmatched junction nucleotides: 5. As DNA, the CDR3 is TGCGCCAGCAGCCTACAGGGGAGTACCTACGAGCAGTACTTC. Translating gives CASSLQGSTYEQYF.

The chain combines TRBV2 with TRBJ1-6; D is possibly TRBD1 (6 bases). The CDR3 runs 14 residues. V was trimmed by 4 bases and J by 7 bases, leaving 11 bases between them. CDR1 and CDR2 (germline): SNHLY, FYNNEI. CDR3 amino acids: CASSGTQGNSPLHF. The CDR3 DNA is TGTGCCAGCAGTGGGACGCAGGGGAATTCACCCCTCCACTTT.

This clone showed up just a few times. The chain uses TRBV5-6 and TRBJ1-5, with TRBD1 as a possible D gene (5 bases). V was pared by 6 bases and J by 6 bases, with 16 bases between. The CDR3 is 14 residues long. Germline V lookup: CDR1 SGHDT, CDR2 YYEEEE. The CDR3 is CASIRGAVGQPQHF. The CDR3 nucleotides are TGTGCCAGCATCCGTGGGGCAGTAGGTCAGCCCCAGCATTTT.

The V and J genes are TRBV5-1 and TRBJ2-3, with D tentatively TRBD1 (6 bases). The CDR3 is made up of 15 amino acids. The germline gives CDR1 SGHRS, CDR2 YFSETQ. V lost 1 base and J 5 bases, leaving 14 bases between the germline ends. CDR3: CASSLNGGAGDTQYF. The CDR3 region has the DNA TGCGCCAGCAGCTTGAATGGGGGCGCGGGAGATACGCAGTATTTT.

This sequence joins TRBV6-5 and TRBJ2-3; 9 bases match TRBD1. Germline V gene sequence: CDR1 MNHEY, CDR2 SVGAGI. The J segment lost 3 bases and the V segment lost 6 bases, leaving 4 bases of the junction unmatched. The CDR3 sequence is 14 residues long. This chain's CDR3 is CASRRQGGTDTQYF. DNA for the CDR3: TGTGCCAGCAGGAGACAGGGGGGGACAGATACGCAGTATTTT.

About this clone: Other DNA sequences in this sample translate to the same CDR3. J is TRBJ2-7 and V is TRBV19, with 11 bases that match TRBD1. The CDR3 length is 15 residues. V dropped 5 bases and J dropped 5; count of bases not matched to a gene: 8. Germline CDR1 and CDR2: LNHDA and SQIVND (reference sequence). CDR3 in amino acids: CASSPGQGGVNEQYF. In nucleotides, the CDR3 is TGTGCCAGTAGTCCGGGACAGGGGGGGGTCAACGAGCAGTACTTC.